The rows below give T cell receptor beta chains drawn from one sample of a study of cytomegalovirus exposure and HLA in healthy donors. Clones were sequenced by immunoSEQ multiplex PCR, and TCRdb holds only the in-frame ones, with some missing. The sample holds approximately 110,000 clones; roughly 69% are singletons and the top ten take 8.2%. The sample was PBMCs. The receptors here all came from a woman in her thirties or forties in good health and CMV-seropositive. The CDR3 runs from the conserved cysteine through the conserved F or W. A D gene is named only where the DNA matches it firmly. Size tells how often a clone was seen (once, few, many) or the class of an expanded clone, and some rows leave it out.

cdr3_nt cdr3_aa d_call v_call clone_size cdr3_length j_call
TGTGCCAGCAGCTTTCAGGAGAACACTGAAGCTTTCTTT CASSFQENTEAFF NA TRBV7-9 NA 13 TRBJ1-1
TGTGCTAGTGGTCCTAGGGGTGAAAAACTGTTTTTT CASGPRGEKLFF NA TRBV12-5 NA 12 TRBJ1-4
TGTGCCAGCAGCCAAGGACAGGGAGGTTACGAGCAGTACTTC CASSQGQGGYEQYF TRBD1 TRBV27 NA 14 TRBJ2-7
TGTGCCAGCAGCCAAGCCGACAGGGTTCGCACTGAAGCTTTCTTT CASSQADRVRTEAFF TRBD1 TRBV4-2 NA 15 TRBJ1-1
TGCGCCAGCAGCCAAAGCACAGGGTTCTACGAGCAGTACTTC CASSQSTGFYEQYF NA TRBV4-1 NA 14 TRBJ2-7
TGTGCCAGCAGCACCTTAAACAGGGGAACCTTATATTTT CASSTLNRGTLYF TRBD1 TRBV13 once 13 TRBJ1-3
TGTGCCAGCAGAGCCGGACTAGCGGGGGGGCACAATGAGCAGTTCTTC CASRAGLAGGHNEQFF TRBD2 TRBV7-2 NA 16 TRBJ2-1
TGTGCCATCAGTGAGCCGGGACAGGGTGTCACCGGGGAGCTGTTTTTT CAISEPGQGVTGELFF TRBD1 TRBV10-3 NA 16 TRBJ2-2
TGTGCCAGCAGCCCCCGGGGACAGGGAAGAGCCTACGAGCAGTACTTC CASSPRGQGRAYEQYF TRBD1 TRBV7-9 once 16 TRBJ2-7
TGCGCCAGCAGCTTGACCAGGGATGATGAAAAACTGTTTTTT CASSLTRDDEKLFF NA TRBV5-1 NA 14 TRBJ1-4
TGTGCCAGCAGTGGAGGGAACCACTATGGCTACACCTTC CASSGGNHYGYTF NA TRBV6-5 NA 13 TRBJ1-2
TGTGCCAGCAGCTTGGCTAGCGGGGGTGGGGAGACCCAGTACTTC CASSLASGGGETQYF TRBD2 TRBV5-4 NA 15 TRBJ2-5
TGCAGCGTTGAAGATAGGACTAGCGGCCTCTACAATGAGCAGTTCTTC CSVEDRTSGLYNEQFF TRBD2 TRBV29-1 NA 16 TRBJ2-1
TGTGCCAGCAGCTCCTCCACAGGGTTCGGGGATGGCTACACCTTC CASSSSTGFGDGYTF NA TRBV7-3 NA 15 TRBJ1-2